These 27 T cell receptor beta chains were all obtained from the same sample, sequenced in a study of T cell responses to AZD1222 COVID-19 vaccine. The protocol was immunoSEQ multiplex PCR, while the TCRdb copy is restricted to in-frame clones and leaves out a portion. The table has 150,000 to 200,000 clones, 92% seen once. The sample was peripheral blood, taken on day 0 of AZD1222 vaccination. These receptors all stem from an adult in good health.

CDR3 nucleotide sequence: TGTGCCAGCACCCGTGGCCGTCTCGGGACAGGGGGGAATGGCTACACCTTC. This gives the protein CASTRGRLGTGGNGYTF. V gene TRBV9 combines with J gene TRBJ1-2; TRBD1 aligns across 11 bases. CDR1 SGDLS and CDR2 YYNGEE come from the germline V gene. This CDR3 is built from 17 residues. V was pared by 6 bases and J by 6 bases, with 16 bases of the junction left unmatched.

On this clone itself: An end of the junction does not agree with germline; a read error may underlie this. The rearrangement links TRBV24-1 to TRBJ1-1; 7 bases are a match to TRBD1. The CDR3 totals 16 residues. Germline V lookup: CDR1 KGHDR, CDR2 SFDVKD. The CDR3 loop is CATSVGTDSMNTEAFF. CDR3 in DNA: TGTGCCACAAGTGTGGGGACAGACTCCATGAACACTGAAGCTTTCTTT.

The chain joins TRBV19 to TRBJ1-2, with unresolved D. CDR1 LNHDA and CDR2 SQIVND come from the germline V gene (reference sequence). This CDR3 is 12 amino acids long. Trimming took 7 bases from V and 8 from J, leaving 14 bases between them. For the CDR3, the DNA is TGTGCCAGTACTGAGGACCGGAGGGGCTACACCTTC. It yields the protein CASTEDRRGYTF. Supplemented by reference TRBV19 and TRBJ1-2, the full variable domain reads DGGITQSPKYLFRKEGQNVTLSCEQNLNHDAMYWYRQDPGQGLRLIYYSQIVNDFQKGDIAEGYSVSREKKESFPLTVTSAQKNPTAFYLCASTEDRRGYTFGSGTRLTVV.

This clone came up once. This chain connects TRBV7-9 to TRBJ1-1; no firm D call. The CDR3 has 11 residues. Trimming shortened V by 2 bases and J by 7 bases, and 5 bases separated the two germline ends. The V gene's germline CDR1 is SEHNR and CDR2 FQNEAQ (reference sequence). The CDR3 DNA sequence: TGTGCCAGCAGCTTATTTCATGAAGCTTTCTTT. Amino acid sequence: CASSLFHEAFF.

CDR3 sequence: CASSSSTGGGNNEQFF. The CDR3 DNA reads as TGTGCCAGCAGCAGCTCAACGGGCGGGGGTAACAATGAGCAGTTCTTC. This rearrangement joins TRBV2 to TRBJ2-1; the match to TRBD2 covers 7 bases. The CDR3 has 16 amino acids. The ends lost 6 bases at V and 5 bases at J; junction bases unmatched: 13. The V gene's germline CDR1 is SNHLY and CDR2 FYNNEI. The variable domain in full, with the rest retrieved from reference TRBV2 and TRBJ2-1, is EPEVTQTPSHQVTQMGQEVILRCVPISNHLYFYWYRQILGQKVEFLVSFYNNEISEKSEIFDDQFSVERPDGSNFTLKIRSTKLEDSAMYFCASSSSTGGGNNEQFFGPGTRLTVL.

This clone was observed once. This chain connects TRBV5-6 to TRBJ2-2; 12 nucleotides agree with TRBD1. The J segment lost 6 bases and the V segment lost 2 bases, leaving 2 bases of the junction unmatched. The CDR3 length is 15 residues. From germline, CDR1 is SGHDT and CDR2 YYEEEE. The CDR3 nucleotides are TGTGCCAGCAGCTTCGGGACAGGGGGCTCCGGGGAGCTGTTTTTT. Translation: CASSFGTGGSGELFF.

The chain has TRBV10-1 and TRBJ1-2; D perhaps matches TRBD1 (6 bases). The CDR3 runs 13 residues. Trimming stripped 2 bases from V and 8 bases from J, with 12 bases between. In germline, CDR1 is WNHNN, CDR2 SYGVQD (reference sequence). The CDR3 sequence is CASSENLRGGYTF. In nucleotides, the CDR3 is TGCGCCAGCAGTGAGAACCTCAGGGGAGGCTACACCTTC.

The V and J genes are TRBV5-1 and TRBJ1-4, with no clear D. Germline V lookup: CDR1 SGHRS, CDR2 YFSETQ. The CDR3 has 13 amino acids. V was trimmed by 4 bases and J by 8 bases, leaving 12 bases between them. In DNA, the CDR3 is TGCGCCAGCAGCAGAACCCTGTACGAAAAACTGTTTTTT. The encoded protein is CASSRTLYEKLFF.

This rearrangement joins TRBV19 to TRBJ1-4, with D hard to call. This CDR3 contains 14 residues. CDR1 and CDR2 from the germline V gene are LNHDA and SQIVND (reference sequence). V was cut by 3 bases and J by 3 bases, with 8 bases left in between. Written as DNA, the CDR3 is TGTGCCAGTAGTATCTCTGGGGCTAATGAAAAACTGTTTTTT. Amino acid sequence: CASSISGANEKLFF.

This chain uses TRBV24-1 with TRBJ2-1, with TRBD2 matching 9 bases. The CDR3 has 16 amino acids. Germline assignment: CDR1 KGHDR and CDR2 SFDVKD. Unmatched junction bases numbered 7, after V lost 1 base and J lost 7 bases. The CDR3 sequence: CATSDFKAGGRNEQFF. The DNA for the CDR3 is TGTGCCACCAGTGATTTTAAGGCGGGGGGGCGTAATGAGCAGTTCTTC.

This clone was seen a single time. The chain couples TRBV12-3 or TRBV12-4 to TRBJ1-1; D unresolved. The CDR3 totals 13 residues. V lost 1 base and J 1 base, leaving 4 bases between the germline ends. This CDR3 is CASSLGQNTEAFF. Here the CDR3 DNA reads TGTGCCAGCAGTTTAGGACAGAACACTGAAGCTTTCTTT.

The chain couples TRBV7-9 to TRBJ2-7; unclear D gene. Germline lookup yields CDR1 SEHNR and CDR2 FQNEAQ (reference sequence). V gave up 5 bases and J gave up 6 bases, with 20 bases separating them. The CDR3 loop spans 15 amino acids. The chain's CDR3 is CASSPERPVTPEQYF. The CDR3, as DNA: TGTGCCAGCAGCCCAGAAAGGCCCGTCACCCCCGAGCAGTACTTC.

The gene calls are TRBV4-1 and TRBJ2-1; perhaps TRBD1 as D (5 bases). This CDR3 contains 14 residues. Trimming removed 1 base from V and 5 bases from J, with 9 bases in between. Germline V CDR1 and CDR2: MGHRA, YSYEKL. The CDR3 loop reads CASSQVGRDNEQFF. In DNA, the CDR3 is TGCGCCAGCAGCCAAGTCGGCAGGGACAATGAGCAGTTCTTC.

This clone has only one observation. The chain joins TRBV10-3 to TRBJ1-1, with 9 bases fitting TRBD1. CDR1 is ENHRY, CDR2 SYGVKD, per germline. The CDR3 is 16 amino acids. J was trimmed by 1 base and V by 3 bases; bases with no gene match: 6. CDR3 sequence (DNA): TGTGCCATCAGTGACGAACAGGGGGCAGGGAACACTGAAGCTTTCTTT. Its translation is CAISDEQGAGNTEAFF.

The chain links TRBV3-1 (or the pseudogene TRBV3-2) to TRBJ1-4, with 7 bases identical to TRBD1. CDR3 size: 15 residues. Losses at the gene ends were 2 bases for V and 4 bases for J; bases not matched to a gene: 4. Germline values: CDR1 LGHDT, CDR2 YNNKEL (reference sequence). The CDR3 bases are TGTGCCAGCAGCCAACCAGGGGGGAATAATGAAAAACTGTTTTTT. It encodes CASSQPGGNNEKLFF.

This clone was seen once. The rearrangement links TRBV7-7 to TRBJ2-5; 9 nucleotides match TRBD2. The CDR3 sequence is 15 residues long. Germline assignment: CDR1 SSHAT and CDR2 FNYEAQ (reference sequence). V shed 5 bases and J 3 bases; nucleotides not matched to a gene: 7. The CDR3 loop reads CASSPSGGPEETQYF. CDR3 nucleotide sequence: TGTGCCAGCAGCCCCAGCGGGGGGCCCGAAGAGACCCAGTACTTC.

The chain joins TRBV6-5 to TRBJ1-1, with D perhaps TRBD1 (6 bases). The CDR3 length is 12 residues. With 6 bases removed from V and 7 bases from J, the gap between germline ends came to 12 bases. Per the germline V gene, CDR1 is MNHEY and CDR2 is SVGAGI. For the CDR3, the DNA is TGTGCCAGCAGCTTACAGGGTCTTGAAGCTTTCTTT. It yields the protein CASSLQGLEAFF.

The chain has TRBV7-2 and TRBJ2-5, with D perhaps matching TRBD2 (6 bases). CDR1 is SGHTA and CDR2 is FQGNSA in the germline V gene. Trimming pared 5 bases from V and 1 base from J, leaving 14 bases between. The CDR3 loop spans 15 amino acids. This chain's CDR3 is CASSLGTAFQETQYF. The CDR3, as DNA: TGTGCCAGCAGCCTCGGGACTGCCTTCCAAGAGACCCAGTACTTC.

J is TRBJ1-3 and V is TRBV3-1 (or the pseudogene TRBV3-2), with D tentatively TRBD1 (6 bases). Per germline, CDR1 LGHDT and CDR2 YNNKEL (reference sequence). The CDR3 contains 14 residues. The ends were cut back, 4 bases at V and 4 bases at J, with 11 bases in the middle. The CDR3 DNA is TGTGCCAGCAGCCTCGGGACAACCGGAAACACCATATATTTT. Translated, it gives CASSLGTTGNTIYF.

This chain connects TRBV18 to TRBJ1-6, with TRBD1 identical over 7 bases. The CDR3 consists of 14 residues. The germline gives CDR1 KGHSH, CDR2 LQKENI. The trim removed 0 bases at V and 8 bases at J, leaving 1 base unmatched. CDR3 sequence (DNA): TGTGCCAGCTCACCACCCGGACAGGATTCACCCCTCCACTTT. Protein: CASSPPGQDSPLHF.

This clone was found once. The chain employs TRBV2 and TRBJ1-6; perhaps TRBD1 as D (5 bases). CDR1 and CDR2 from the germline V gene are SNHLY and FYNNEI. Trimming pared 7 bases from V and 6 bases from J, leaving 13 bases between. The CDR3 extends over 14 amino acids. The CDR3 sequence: CASTGRRPNSPLHF. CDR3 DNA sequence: TGTGCCAGCACAGGGCGAAGGCCTAATTCACCCCTCCACTTT.

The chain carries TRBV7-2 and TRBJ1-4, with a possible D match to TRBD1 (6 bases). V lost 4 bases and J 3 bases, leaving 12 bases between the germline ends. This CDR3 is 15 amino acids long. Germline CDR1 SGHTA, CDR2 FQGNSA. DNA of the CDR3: TGTGCCAGCAGCTCCCAGGGGCTGGCTAATGAAAAACTGTTTTTT. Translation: CASSSQGLANEKLFF.

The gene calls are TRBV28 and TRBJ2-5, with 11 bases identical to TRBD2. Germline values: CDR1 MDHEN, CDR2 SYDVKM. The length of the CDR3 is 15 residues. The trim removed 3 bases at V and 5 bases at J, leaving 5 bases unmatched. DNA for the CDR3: TGTGCCAGCAGTTTTAGCGGGGGGGCCAGGGAGACCCAGTACTTC. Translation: CASSFSGGARETQYF.

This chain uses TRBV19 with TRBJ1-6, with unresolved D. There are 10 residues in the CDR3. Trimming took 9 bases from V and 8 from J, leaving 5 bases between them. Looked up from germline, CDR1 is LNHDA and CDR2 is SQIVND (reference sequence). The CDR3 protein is CARQDSPLHF. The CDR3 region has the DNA TGTGCCAGGCAGGATTCACCCCTCCACTTT.

CDR3 protein: CASSLRGADGELFF. As DNA, the CDR3 is TGTGCCAGCAGCTTGCGGGGGGCTGACGGGGAGCTGTTTTTT. This chain uses TRBV5-4 with TRBJ2-2, with D tentatively TRBD2 (7 bases). Germline V lookup: CDR1 SGHNT, CDR2 YYREEE (reference sequence). This CDR3 contains 14 residues. V shed 1 base and J shed 7 bases, with 11 bases lying between them.

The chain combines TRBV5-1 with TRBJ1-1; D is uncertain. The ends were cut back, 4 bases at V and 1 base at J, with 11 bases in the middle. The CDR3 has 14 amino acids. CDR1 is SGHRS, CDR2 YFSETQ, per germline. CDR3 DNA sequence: TGCGCCAGCAGCCTACGGGGTTGGAACACTGAAGCTTTCTTT. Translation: CASSLRGWNTEAFF.

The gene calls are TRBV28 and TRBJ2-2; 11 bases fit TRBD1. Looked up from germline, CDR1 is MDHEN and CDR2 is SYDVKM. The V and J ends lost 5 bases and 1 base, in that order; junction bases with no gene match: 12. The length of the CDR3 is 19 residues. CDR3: CASSPGTGGTVLNTGELFF. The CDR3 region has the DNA TGTGCCAGCAGTCCTGGGACAGGGGGTACTGTATTGAACACCGGGGAGCTGTTTTTT.